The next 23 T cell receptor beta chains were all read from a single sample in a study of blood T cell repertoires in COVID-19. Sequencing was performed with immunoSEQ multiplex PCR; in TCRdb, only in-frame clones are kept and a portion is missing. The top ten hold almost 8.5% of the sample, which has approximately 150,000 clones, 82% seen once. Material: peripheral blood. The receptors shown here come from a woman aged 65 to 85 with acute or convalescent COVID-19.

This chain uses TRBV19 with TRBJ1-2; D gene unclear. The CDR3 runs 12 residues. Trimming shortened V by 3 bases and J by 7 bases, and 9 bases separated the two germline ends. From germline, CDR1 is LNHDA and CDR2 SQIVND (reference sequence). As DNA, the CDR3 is TGTGCCAGTAGTATCTTCGGGGTTGGCTACACCTTC. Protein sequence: CASSIFGVGYTF.

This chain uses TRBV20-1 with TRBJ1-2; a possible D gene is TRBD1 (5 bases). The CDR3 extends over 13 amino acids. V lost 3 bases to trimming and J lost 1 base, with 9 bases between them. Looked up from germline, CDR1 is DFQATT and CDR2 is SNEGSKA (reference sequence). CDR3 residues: CSASDGGNYGYTF. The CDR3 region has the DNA TGCAGTGCTAGTGACGGGGGTAACTATGGCTACACCTTC.

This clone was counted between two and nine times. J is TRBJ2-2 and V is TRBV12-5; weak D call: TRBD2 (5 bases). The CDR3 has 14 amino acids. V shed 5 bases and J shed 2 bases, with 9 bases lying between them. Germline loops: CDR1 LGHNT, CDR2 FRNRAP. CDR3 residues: CASGPGLNTGELFF. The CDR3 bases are TGTGCTAGTGGTCCCGGACTTAACACCGGGGAGCTGTTTTTT.

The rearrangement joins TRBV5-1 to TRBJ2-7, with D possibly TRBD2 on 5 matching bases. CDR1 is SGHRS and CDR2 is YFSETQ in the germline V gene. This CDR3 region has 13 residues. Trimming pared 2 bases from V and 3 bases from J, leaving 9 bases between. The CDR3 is CASSLTTSYEQYF. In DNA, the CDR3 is TGCGCCAGCAGCTTAACAACTAGCTACGAGCAGTACTTC. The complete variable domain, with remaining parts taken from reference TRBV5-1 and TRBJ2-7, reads KAGVTQTPRYLIKTRGQQVTLSCSPISGHRSVSWYQQTPGQGLQFLFEYFSETQRNKGNFPGRFSGRQFSNSRSEMNVSTLELGDSALYLCASSLTTSYEQYFGPGTRLTVT.

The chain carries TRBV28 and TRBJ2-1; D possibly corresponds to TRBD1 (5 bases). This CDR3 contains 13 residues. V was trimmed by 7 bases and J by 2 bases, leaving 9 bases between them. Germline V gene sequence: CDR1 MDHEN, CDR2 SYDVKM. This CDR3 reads CASNGHAYNEQFF. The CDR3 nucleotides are TGTGCCAGCAACGGACATGCCTACAATGAGCAGTTCTTC.

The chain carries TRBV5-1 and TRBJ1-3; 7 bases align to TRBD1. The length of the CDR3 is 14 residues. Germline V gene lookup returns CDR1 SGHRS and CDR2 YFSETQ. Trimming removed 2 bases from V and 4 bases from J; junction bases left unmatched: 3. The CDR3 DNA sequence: TGCGCCAGCAGCTTCCAGGGACAGGGAAACACCATATATTTT. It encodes CASSFQGQGNTIYF.

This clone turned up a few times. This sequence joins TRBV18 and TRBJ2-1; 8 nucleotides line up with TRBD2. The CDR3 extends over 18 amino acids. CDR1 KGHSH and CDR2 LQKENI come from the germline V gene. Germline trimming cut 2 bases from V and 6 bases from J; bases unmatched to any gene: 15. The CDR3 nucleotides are TGTGCCAGCTCACCAGATAATAGCGGCGGGGGGATCCCCAATGAGCAGTTCTTC. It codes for CASSPDNSGGGIPNEQFF.

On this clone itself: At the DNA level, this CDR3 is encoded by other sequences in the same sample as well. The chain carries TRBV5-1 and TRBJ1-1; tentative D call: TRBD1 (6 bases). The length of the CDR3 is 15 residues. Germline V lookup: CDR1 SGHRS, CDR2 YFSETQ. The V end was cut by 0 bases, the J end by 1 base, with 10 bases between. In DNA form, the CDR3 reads TGCGCCAGCAGCTTGGAACAGGGTAGGAACACTGAAGCTTTCTTT. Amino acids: CASSLEQGRNTEAFF.

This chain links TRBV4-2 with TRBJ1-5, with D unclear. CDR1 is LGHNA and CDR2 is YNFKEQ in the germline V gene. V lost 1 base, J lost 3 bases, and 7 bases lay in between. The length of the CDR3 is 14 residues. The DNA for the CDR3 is TGTGCCAGCAGCCAAGGCGGGTACAATCAGCCCCAGCATTTT. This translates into CASSQGGYNQPQHF.

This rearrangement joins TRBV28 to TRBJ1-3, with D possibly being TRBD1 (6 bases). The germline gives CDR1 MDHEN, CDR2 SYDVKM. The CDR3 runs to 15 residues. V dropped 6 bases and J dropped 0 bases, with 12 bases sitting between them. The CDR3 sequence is CASSVDSGSGNTIYF. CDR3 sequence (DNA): TGTGCCAGCAGCGTGGACAGCGGCTCTGGAAACACCATATATTTT.

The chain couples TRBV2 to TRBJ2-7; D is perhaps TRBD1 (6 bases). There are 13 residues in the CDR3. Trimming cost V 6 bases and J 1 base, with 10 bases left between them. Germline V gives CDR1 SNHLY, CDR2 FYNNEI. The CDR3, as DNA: TGTGCCAGCAGCCTCGACAGGTCCTACGAGCAGTACTTC. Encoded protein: CASSLDRSYEQYF.

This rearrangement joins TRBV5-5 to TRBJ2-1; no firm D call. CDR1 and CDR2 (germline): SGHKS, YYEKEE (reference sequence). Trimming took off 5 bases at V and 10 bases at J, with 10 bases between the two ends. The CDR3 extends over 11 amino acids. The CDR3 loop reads CASSSGWEQFF. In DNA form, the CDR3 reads TGTGCCAGCAGTTCGGGTTGGGAGCAGTTCTTC.

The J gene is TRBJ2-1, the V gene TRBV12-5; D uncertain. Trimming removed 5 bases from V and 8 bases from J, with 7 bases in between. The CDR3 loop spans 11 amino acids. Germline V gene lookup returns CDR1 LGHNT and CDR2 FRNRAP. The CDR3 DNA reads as TGTGCTAGTGGTCCCCAGGATGAGCAGTTCTTC. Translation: CASGPQDEQFF. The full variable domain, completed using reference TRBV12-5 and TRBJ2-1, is DARVTQTPRHKVTEMGQEVTMRCQPILGHNTVFWYRQTMMQGLELLAYFRNRAPLDDSGMPKDRFSAEMPDATLATLKIQPSEPRDSAVYFCASGPQDEQFFGPGTRLTVL.

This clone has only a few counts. The CDR3 region is CACLTGQSYYGYTF. DNA of the CDR3: TGTGCCTGCCTAACGGGACAGAGCTACTATGGCTACACCTTC. V and J are TRBV28 and TRBJ1-2; 7 nucleotides match TRBD1. Unmatched junction bases numbered 12, after V lost 11 bases and J lost 3 bases. CDR3 length equals 14 residues. Germline V lookup: CDR1 MDHEN, CDR2 SYDVKM.

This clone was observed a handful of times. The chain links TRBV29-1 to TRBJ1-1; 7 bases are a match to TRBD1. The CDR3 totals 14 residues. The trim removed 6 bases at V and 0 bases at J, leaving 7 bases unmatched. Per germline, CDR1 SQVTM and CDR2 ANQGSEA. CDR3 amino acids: CSVKDRAMNTEAFF. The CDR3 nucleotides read TGCAGCGTCAAAGACAGGGCCATGAACACTGAAGCTTTCTTT. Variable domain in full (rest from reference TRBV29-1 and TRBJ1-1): SAVISQKPSRDICQRGTSLTIQCQVDSQVTMMFWYRQQPGQSLTLIATANQGSEATYESGFVIDKFPISRPNLTFSTLTVSNMSPEDSSIYLCSVKDRAMNTEAFFGQGTRLTVV.

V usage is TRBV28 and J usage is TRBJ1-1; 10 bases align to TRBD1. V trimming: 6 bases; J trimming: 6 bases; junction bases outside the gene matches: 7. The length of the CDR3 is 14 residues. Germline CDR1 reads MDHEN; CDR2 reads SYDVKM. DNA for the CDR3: TGTGCCAGCAGCACGACAGGGGGCTGGTCTGAAGCTTTCTTT. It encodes CASSTTGGWSEAFF.

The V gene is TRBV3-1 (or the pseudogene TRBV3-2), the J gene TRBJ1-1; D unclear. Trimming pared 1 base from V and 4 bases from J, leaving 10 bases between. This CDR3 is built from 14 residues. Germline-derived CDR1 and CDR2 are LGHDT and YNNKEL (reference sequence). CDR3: CASSQVESGTEAFF. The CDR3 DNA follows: TGTGCCAGCAGCCAAGTAGAATCTGGCACTGAAGCTTTCTTT.

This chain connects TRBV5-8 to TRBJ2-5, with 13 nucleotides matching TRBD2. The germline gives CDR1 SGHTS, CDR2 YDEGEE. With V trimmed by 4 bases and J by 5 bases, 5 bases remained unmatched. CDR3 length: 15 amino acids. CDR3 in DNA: TGTGCCAGCAGCCTAGGGACTAGCGGGGTTGAGACCCAGTACTTC. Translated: CASSLGTSGVETQYF.

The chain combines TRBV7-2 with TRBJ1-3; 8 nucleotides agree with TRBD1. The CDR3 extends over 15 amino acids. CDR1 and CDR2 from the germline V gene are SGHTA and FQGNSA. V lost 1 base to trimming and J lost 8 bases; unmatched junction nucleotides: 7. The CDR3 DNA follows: TGTGCCAGCAGCTTAGGGGCAGGGGGCATGTACACCATATATTTT. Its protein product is CASSLGAGGMYTIYF.

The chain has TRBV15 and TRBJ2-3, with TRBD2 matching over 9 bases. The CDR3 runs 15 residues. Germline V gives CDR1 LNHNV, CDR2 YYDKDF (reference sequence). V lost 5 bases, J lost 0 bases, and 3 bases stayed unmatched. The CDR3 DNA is TGTGCCACCAGCCCTAGCGGGGCTAGCACAGATACGCAGTATTTT. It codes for CATSPSGASTDTQYF.

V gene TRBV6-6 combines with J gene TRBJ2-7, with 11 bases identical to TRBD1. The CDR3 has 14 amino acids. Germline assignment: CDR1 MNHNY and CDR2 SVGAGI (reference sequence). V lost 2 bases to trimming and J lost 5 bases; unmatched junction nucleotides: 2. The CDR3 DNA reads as TGTGCCAGCAGTTACGGACAGGGGGCCAACGAGCAGTACTTC. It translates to CASSYGQGANEQYF.

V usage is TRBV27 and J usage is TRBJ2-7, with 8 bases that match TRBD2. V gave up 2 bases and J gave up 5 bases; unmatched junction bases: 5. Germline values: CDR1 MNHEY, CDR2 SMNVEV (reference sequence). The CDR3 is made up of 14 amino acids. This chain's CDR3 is CASSLTAGEDEQYF. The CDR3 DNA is TGTGCCAGCAGTTTAACAGCGGGAGAGGACGAGCAGTACTTC.

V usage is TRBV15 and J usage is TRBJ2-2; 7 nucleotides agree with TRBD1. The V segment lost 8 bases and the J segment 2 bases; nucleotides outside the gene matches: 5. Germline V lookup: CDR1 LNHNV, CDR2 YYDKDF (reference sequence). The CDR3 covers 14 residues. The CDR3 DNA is TGTGCCACCCTCCGGGACAGAAACACCGGGGAGCTGTTTTTT. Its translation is CATLRDRNTGELFF.